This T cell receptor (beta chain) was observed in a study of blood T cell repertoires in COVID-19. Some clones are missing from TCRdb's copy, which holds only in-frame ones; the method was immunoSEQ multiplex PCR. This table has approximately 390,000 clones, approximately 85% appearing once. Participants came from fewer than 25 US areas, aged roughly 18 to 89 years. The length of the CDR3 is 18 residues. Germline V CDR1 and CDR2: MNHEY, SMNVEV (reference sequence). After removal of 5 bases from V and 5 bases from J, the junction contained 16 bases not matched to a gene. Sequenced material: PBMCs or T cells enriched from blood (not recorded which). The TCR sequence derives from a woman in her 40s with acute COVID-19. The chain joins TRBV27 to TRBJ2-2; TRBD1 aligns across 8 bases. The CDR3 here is CASSLHTRDRQGTGELFF. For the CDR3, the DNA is TGTGCCAGCAGTCTACATACTCGGGACAGGCAAGGAACCGGGGAGCTGTTTTTT.